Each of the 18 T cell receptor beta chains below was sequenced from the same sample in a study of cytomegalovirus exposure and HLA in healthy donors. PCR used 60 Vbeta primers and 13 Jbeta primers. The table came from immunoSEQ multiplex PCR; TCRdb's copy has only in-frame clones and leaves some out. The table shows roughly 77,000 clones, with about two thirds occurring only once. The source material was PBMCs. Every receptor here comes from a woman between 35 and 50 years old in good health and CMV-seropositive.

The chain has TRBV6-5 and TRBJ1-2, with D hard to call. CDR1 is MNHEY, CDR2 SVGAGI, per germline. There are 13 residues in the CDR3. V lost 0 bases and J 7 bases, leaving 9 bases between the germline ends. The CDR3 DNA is TGTGCCAGCAGTTACTCGACTGAGCCTGGCTACACCTTC. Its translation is CASSYSTEPGYTF.

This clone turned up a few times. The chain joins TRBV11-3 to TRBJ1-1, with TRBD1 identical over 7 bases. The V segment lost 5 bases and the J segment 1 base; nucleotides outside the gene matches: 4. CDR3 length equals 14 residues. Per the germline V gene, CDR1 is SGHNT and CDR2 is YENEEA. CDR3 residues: CASSPGTENTEAFF. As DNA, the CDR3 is TGTGCCAGCAGCCCCGGGACAGAGAACACTGAAGCTTTCTTT.

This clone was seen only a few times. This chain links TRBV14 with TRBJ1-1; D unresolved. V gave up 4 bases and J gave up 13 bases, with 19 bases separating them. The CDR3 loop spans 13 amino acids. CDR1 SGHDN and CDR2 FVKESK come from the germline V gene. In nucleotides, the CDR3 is TGTGCCAGCAGCCCAGGAGGAACGGATCAGGTTTTCTTT. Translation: CASSPGGTDQVFF.

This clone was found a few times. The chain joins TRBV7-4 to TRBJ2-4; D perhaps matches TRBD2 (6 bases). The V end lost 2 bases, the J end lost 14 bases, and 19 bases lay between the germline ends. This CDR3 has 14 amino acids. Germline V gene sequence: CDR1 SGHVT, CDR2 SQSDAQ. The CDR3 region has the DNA TGTGCCAGCAGCTTAACCCCGGGACTTGAGAATAAGTACTTC. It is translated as CASSLTPGLENKYF.

The CDR3 nucleotides read TGTGCCAGCTCGCGTGCGGGCCTTCAAGAGACCCAGTACTTC. Translation gives CASSRAGLQETQYF. The J gene is TRBJ2-5, the V gene TRBV5-6; D is perhaps TRBD2 (5 bases). V was clipped by 7 bases and J by 2 bases, with 15 bases between them. The CDR3 covers 14 residues. Germline V gene lookup returns CDR1 SGHDT and CDR2 YYEEEE.

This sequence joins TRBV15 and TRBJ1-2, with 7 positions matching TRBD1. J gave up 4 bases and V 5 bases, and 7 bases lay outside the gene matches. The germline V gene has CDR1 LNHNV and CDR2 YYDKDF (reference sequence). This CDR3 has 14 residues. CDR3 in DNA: TGTGCCACCAGCCCATTGGACAGGCCCTATGGCTACACCTTC. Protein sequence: CATSPLDRPYGYTF.

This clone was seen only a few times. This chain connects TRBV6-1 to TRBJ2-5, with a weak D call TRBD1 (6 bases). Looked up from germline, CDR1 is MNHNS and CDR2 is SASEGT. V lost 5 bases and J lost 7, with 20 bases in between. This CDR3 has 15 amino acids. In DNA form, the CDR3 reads TGTGCCAGCAGTCCTCTCCGGACAGTCGAAGGGACCCAGTACTTC. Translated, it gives CASSPLRTVEGTQYF.

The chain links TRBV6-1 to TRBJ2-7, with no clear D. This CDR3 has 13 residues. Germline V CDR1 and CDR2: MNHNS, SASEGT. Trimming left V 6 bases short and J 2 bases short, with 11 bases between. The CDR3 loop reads CASSPTVPYEQYF. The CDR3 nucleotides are TGTGCCAGCAGCCCTACAGTACCCTACGAGCAGTACTTC.

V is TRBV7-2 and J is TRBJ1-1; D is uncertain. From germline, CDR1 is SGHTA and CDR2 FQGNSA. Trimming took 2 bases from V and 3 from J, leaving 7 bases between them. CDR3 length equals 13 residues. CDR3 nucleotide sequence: TGTGCCAGCAGCTTAAAGAGGTACACTGAAGCTTTCTTT. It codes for CASSLKRYTEAFF.

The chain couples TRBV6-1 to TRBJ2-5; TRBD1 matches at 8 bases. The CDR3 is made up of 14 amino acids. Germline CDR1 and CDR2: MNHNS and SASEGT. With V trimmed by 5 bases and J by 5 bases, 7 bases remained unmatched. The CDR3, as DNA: TGTGCCAGCAGTTCGCGGACAGGGATGGAGACCCAGTACTTC. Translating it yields CASSSRTGMETQYF.

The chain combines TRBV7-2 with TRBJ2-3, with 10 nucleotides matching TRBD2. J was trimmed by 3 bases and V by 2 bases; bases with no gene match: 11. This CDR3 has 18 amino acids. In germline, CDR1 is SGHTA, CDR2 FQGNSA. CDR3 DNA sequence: TGTGCCAGCAGCTTACGGGCTAGCGGGGGTCGGGCGACAGATACGCAGTATTTT. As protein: CASSLRASGGRATDTQYF.

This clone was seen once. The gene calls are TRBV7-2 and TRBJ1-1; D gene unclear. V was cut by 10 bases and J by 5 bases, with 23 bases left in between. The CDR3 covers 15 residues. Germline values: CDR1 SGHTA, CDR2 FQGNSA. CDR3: CATKSAGFSGTEAFF. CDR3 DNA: TGTGCCACTAAATCCGCGGGGTTTTCGGGGACTGAAGCTTTCTTT. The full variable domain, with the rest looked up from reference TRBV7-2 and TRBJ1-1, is GAGVSQSPSNKVTEKGKDVELRCDPISGHTALYWYRQSLGQGLEFLIYFQGNSAPDKSGLPSDRFSAERTGGSVSTLTIQRTQQEDSAVYLCATKSAGFSGTEAFFGQGTRLTVV.

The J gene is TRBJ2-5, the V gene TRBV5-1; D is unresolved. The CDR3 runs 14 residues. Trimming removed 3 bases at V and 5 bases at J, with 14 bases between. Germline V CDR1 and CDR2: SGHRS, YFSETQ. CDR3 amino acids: CASSSGRYQETQYF. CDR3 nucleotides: TGCGCCAGCAGCTCAGGTAGATATCAGGAGACCCAGTACTTC. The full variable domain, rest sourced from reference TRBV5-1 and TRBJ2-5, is KAGVTQTPRYLIKTRGQQVTLSCSPISGHRSVSWYQQTPGQGLQFLFEYFSETQRNKGNFPGRFSGRQFSNSRSEMNVSTLELGDSALYLCASSSGRYQETQYFGPGTRLLVL.

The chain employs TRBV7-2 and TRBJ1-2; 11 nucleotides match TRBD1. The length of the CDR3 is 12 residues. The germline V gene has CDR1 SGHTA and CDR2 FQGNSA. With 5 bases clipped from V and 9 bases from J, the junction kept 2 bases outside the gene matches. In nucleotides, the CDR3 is TGTGCCAGCAGCAGGGACAGGGGGAGCTACACCTTC. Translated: CASSRDRGSYTF. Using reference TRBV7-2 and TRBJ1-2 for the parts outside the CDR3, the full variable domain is GAGVSQSPSNKVTEKGKDVELRCDPISGHTALYWYRQSLGQGLEFLIYFQGNSAPDKSGLPSDRFSAERTGGSVSTLTIQRTQQEDSAVYLCASSRDRGSYTFGSGTRLTVV.

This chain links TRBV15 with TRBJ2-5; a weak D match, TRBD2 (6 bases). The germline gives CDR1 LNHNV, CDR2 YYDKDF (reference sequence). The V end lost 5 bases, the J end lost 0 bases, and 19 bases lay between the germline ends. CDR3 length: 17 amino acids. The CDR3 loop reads CATSGGDFPDYQETQYF. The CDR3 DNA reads TGTGCCACCAGCGGAGGGGACTTTCCGGATTACCAAGAGACCCAGTACTTC.

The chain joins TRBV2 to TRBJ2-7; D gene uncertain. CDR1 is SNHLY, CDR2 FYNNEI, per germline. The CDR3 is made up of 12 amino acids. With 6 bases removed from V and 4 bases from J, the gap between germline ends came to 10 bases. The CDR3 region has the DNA TGTGCCAGCAGAAAAGACGGGTACGAGCAGTACTTC. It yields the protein CASRKDGYEQYF. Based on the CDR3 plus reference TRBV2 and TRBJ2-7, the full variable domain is EPEVTQTPSHQVTQMGQEVILRCVPISNHLYFYWYRQILGQKVEFLVSFYNNEISEKSEIFDDQFSVERPDGSNFTLKIRSTKLEDSAMYFCASRKDGYEQYFGPGTRLTVT.

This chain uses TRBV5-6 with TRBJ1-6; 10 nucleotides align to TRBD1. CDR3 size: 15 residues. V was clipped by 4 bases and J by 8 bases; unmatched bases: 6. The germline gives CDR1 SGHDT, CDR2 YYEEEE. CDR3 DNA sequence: TGTGCCAGCAGCGAAGCCGGGACAGGGGATTCACCCCTCCACTTT. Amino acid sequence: CASSEAGTGDSPLHF.

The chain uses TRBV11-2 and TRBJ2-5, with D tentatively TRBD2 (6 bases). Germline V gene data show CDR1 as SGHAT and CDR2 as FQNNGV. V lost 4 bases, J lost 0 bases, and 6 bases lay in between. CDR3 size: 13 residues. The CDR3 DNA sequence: TGTGCCAGCAGCTCGGGGGACCAAGAGACCCAGTACTTC. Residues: CASSSGDQETQYF.